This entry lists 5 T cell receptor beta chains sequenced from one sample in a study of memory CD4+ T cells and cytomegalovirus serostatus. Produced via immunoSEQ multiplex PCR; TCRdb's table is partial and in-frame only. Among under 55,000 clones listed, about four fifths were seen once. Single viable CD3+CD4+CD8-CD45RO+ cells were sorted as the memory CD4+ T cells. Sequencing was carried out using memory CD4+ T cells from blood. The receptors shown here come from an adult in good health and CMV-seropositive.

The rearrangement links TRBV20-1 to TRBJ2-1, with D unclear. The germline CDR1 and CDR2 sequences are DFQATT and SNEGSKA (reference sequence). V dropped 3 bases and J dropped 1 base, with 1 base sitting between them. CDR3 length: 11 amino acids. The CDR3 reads CSASSYNEQFF. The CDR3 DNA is TGCAGTGCTAGTTCCTACAATGAGCAGTTCTTC.

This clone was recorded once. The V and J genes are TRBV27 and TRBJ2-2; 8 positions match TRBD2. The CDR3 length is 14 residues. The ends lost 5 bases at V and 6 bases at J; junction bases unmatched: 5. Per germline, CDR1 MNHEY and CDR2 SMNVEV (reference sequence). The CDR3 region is CASSLAAGAGELFF. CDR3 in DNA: TGTGCCAGCAGTCTCGCAGCGGGAGCCGGGGAGCTGTTTTTT.

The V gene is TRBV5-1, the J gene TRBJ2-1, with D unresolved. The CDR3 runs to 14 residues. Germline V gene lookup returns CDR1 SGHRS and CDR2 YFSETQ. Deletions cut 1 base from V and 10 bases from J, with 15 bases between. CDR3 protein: CASSLQDRTDEQFF. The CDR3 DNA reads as TGCGCCAGCAGCTTGCAAGATCGGACGGACGAGCAGTTCTTC.

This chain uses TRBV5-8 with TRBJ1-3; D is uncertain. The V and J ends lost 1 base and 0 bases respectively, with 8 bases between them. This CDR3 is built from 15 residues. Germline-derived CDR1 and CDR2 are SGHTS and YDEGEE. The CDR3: CASSLRGRSGNTIYF. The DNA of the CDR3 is TGTGCCAGCAGCTTGCGAGGGCGCTCTGGAAACACCATATATTTT.

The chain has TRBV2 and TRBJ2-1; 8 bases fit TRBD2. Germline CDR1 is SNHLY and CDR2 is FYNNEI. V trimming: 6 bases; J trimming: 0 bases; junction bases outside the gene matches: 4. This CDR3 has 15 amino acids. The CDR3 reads CASSPTSDSYNEQFF. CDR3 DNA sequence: TGTGCCAGCAGCCCGACTAGCGACTCCTACAATGAGCAGTTCTTC.